This T cell receptor (beta chain) was sequenced for a study of OX40 agonist ivuxolimab in advanced cancers. Turning to the study itself: Clinicians treated patients with ivuxolimab, an agonistic anti-OX40 (CD134) antibody. Of the participants, about 40% had some prior anti-PD-1, anti-PD-L1 or anti-CTLA-4 therapy, which was allowed. The mean age was approximately 60 years, ranging from about 20 to 90, with 80% to 85% of participants male.

Only in-frame clones appear in the TCRdb table, and some are missing; sequencing was by immunoSEQ multiplex PCR. This sample has thousands of clones; 70% to 75% occur once, and the top ten carry approximately 48%. J lost 0 bases, V lost 4 bases, and 7 bases had no gene match. Germline V gene data show CDR1 as PRHDT and CDR2 as FYEKMQ (reference sequence). The CDR3 extends over 16 amino acids. The chain carries TRBV13 and TRBJ2-5, with 8 bases matching TRBD2. The sequence came from an adult with an advanced solid tumor such as melanoma, head and neck, liver or kidney cancer. This specimen consisted of CD4+ or CD8+ T cells sorted from blood, obtained in a trial of the OX40 agonist ivuxolimab. In DNA, the CDR3 is TGTGCCAGCAGCTCGCCGGGTAGCGGGGACCAAGAGACCCAGTACTTC. It yields the protein CASSSPGSGDQETQYF. Supplemented by reference TRBV13 and TRBJ2-5, the full variable domain reads AAGVIQSPRHLIKEKRETATLKCYPIPRHDTVYWYQQGPGQDPQFLISFYEKMQSDKGSIPDRFSAQQFSDYHSELNMSSLELGDSALYFCASSSPGSGDQETQYFGPGTRLLVL.